This T cell receptor (beta chain) originates from a study of a mutant IDH1 vaccine in newly diagnosed glioma. Study-level background: Eight vaccinations were given in weeks 1, 3, 5, 7, 11, 15, 19 and 23. Beginning 4-6 weeks after radiotherapy alone, or with temozolomide cycles, vaccination took place.

Time point defined: week 23, last vaccination. What each vaccine dose contained was 300 ug of mutant IDH1 20-mer peptide, accompanied by topical imiquimod. A word on this clone: Its antigen is undetermined.

Trimming removed 8 bases at V and 4 bases at J, with 21 bases between. Looked up from germline, CDR1 is LNHDA and CDR2 is SQIVND (reference sequence). The CDR3 extends over 16 amino acids. Sequencing was performed with immunoSEQ multiplex PCR; in TCRdb, only in-frame clones are kept and a portion is missing. The table lists 50,000 to 70,000 clones, about 81% of them singletons, with around 8.4% in the top ten. The V call is TRBV19, the J call TRBJ2-1, with D tentatively TRBD1 (5 bases). The sample in question was PBMCs, obtained from a glioma patient whose treatment included an IDH1 peptide vaccine. The sequence was obtained from a woman between 40 and 50 years old with glioma. Some clones in this sample may be carry-over from other donors' samples. In DNA form, the CDR3 reads TGTGCCAGTCCCCCACCGACAGCCAACCCTTACAATGAGCAGTTCTTC. It translates to CASPPPTANPYNEQFF.